The 21 T cell receptor beta chains presented below share a single source sample, sequenced in a study of HIV-infected patients and healthy controls. MiXCR, applied by TCRdb to the 5' RACE reads, yields one record per CDR3 protein. The sample yields tens of thousands of distinct CDR3 sequences, about 16% seen once. Input material: CD4+ T cells from blood. Every receptor here comes from a human donor in good health.

The chain carries TRBV7-2 and TRBJ1-2; D perhaps matches TRBD1 (5 bases). The CDR3 totals 14 residues. Germline assignment: CDR1 SGHTA and CDR2 FQGNSA. V was trimmed by 7 bases and J by 4 bases, leaving 16 bases between them. Here the CDR3 DNA reads TGTGCCAGCACACTGGACACCACAGCCTATGGCTACACCTTC. This encodes CASTLDTTAYGYTF.

In this sample, this clonotype turned up many times. This chain joins TRBV12-3 or TRBV12-4 and TRBJ2-2; the D is unclear. The CDR3 extends over 14 amino acids. The V and J ends lost 1 base and 6 bases respectively, with 9 bases between them. In nucleotides, the CDR3 is TGTGCCAGCAGTTTAGGTGTCCGGGCCGGGGAGCTGTTTTTT. Its protein is CASSLGVRAGELFF.

The chain is built from TRBV10-2 and TRBJ1-2, with D possibly matching TRBD1 (5 bases). The CDR3 runs to 15 residues. V was clipped by 0 bases and J by 8 bases, with 16 bases between them. Germline assignment: CDR1 WSHSY and CDR2 SAAADI. Here the CDR3 DNA reads TGCGCCAGCAGTGAGTCGACTATAGGGGTGGAAGGCTACACCTTC. Protein product: CASSESTIGVEGYTF.

In its sample, this clonotype was seen a few times. The CDR3 sequence: CASSSDTSNYGYTF. CDR3 bases: TGTGCCAGCAGCTCGGACACTTCTAACTATGGCTACACCTTC. This chain connects TRBV21-1 to TRBJ1-2; TRBD1, the table's D call, was not compared with the DNA. TRBV21-1 is termed a pseudogene. The CDR3 sequence is 14 residues long.

This clonotype was seen only a few times. In nucleotides, the CDR3 is TGCGCCAGCAGCTCCTACCTTATTGGGGCGGATACGCAGTATTTT. Its translation: CASSSYLIGADTQYF. The chain has TRBV5-1 and TRBJ2-3; tentative D call: TRBD1 (5 bases). Trimming removed 3 bases at V and 6 bases at J, with 17 bases between. Germline V CDR1 and CDR2: SGHRS, YFSETQ. This CDR3 is built from 15 residues.

There are many counts of this clonotype. The rearrangement uses TRBV5-6 and TRBJ1-1; no definite D call. The CDR3 is 13 amino acids. Trimming took 2 bases from V and 7 from J, leaving 12 bases between them. The germline V gene has CDR1 SGHDT and CDR2 YYEEEE. CDR3 bases: TGTGCCAGCAGCTTACGGCAGCTATTTGAAGCTTTCTTT. Translating gives CASSLRQLFEAFF.

This chain joins TRBV6-2 or TRBV6-3 and TRBJ2-1; D is uncertain. The ends were cut back, 4 bases at V and 9 bases at J, with 10 bases in the middle. Germline CDR1 and CDR2: MNHEY and SVGEGT. CDR3 length: 12 amino acids. CDR3 in DNA: TGTGCCAGCAGTTCCAGGCGCGCTGAGCAGTTCTTC. Translating gives CASSSRRAEQFF.

The chain employs TRBV7-2 and TRBJ1-2, with D possibly TRBD1 on 6 matching bases. CDR3 length equals 14 residues. Trimming cost V 2 bases and J 1 base, with 8 bases left between them. Per germline, CDR1 SGHTA and CDR2 FQGNSA. The CDR3 loop reads CASSLRTDNYGYTF. In DNA, the CDR3 is TGTGCCAGCAGCTTACGGACAGATAACTATGGCTACACCTTC.

V usage is TRBV20-1 and J usage is TRBJ2-7; D unclear. CDR1 DFQATT and CDR2 SNEGSKA come from the germline V gene (reference sequence). Trimming stripped 0 bases from V and 3 bases from J, with 15 bases between. The CDR3 covers 15 residues. The DNA for the CDR3 is TGCAGTGCTAGAGACCCCCGCGACACGAGCTACGAGCAGTACTTC. It codes for CSARDPRDTSYEQYF.

This clonotype was counted at least ten times. The V gene is TRBV29-1, the J gene TRBJ2-7; TRBD1 matches at 7 bases. CDR1 SQVTM and CDR2 ANQGSEA come from the germline V gene. V lost 6 bases and J lost 2; bases outside the gene matches: 1. The CDR3 spans 11 residues. The chain's CDR3 is CSVGTAYEQYF. Written as DNA, the CDR3 is TGCAGCGTGGGGACAGCCTACGAGCAGTACTTC.

This clonotype occurred many times. The chain employs TRBV6-2 or TRBV6-3 and TRBJ2-2; tentative D call: TRBD1 (5 bases). This CDR3 has 14 residues. V lost 8 bases and J lost 0, with 10 bases in between. Germline-derived CDR1 and CDR2 are MNHEY and SVGEGT. DNA of the CDR3: TGTGCCAGCGGTATCAGGGCGAACACCGGGGAGCTGTTTTTT. Translation: CASGIRANTGELFF.

This clonotype was detected a few times. CDR3 residues: CASSFPGGRGYTF. CDR3 DNA: TGTGCCAGCAGTTTCCCCGGGGGCCGGGGCTACACCTTC. The gene calls are TRBV12-3 or TRBV12-4 and TRBJ1-2; TRBD1 is a possible D gene (6 bases). The CDR3 has 13 residues. Deletions cut 3 bases from V and 8 bases from J, with 13 bases between.

The table lists this clonotype with a few counts. The J gene is TRBJ2-3, the V gene TRBV29-1; D tentatively fits TRBD1 or TRBD2 (6 bases each). The V end lost 4 bases, the J end lost 4 bases, and 12 bases lay between the germline ends. CDR1 is SQVTM, CDR2 ANQGSEA, per germline. CDR3 size: 13 residues. The CDR3 here is CSVVRGGPDTQYF. As DNA, the CDR3 is TGCAGCGTTGTCAGGGGAGGCCCAGATACGCAGTATTTT.

This sequence joins TRBV5-1 and TRBJ2-3; D may be TRBD2 (5 bases). Per germline, CDR1 SGHRS and CDR2 YFSETQ. V was clipped by 2 bases and J by 3 bases, with 7 bases between them. The CDR3 contains 13 residues. In nucleotides, the CDR3 is TGCGCCAGCAGCTTCGGGGAAACAGATACGCAGTATTTT. Its protein product is CASSFGETDTQYF. Complete variable domain (other parts from reference TRBV5-1 and TRBJ2-3): KAGVTQTPRYLIKTRGQQVTLSCSPISGHRSVSWYQQTPGQGLQFLFEYFSETQRNKGNFPGRFSGRQFSNSRSEMNVSTLELGDSALYLCASSFGETDTQYFGPGTRLTVL.

In its sample, this clonotype was seen a few times. The gene calls are TRBV7-3 and TRBJ2-5; 8 nucleotides align to TRBD2. V was pared by 6 bases and J by 0 bases, with 3 bases of the junction left unmatched. In germline, CDR1 is SGHTA, CDR2 FQGTGA. The CDR3 spans 14 residues. The DNA of the CDR3 is TGTGCCAGCAGTGCGGGAGGTCACCAAGAGACCCAGTACTTC. Residues: CASSAGGHQETQYF.

V and J are TRBV5-4 and TRBJ2-1; TRBD2 might be the D (5 bases). The CDR3 is 16 residues long. V lost 4 bases and J lost 6, with 20 bases in between. The germline CDR1 and CDR2 sequences are SGHNT and YYREEE (reference sequence). The CDR3 spells CASSRGATRSANEQFF. Written as DNA, the CDR3 is TGTGCCAGCAGCCGGGGAGCTACGCGGTCCGCCAATGAGCAGTTCTTC.

The gene calls are TRBV7-8 and TRBJ1-2, with D possibly being TRBD1 (5 bases). The CDR3 is 13 amino acids. The V end lost 1 base, the J end lost 7 bases, and 10 bases lay between the germline ends. The germline V gene has CDR1 SGHVS and CDR2 FQNEAQ. For the CDR3, the DNA is TGTGCCAGCAGCTTAGGAGGGGCGGGTGGCTACACCTTC. This encodes CASSLGGAGGYTF.

In this sample, this clonotype turned up many times. The chain has TRBV12-3 or TRBV12-4 and TRBJ2-3, with unresolved D. V lost 1 base and J 5 bases, leaving 1 base between the germline ends. This CDR3 comprises 11 residues. The CDR3 DNA reads TGTGCCAGCAGTTTAGAAGATACGCAGTATTTT. Translation gives CASSLEDTQYF.

The chain has TRBV14 and TRBJ2-5; D is undetermined. This CDR3 region has 12 residues. From germline, CDR1 is SGHDN and CDR2 FVKESK. V was clipped by 1 base and J by 5 bases, with 5 bases between them. The CDR3 loop is CASSQASETQYF. The CDR3 region has the DNA TGTGCCAGCAGCCAAGCCTCTGAGACCCAGTACTTC.

This clonotype was found a few times. The chain couples TRBV4-2 to TRBJ1-6; 10 bases are shared with TRBD1. Trimming at V came to 5 bases and at J to 5 bases, leaving 6 bases not matched to a gene. The V gene's germline CDR1 is LGHNA and CDR2 YNFKEQ. There are 16 residues in the CDR3. The CDR3 DNA is TGTGCCAGCAGCGCCAGACAGGGGGCGAATAATTCACCCCTCCACTTT. This sequence encodes CASSARQGANNSPLHF.

CDR3 in amino acids: CSATARETQYF. The CDR3 DNA follows: TGCAGTGCTACCGCCCGGGAGACCCAGTACTTC. The chain uses TRBV20-1 and TRBJ2-5; D unresolved. Trimming took 4 bases from V and 5 from J, leaving 8 bases between them. Germline lookup yields CDR1 DFQATT and CDR2 SNEGSKA (reference sequence). This CDR3 has 11 residues.